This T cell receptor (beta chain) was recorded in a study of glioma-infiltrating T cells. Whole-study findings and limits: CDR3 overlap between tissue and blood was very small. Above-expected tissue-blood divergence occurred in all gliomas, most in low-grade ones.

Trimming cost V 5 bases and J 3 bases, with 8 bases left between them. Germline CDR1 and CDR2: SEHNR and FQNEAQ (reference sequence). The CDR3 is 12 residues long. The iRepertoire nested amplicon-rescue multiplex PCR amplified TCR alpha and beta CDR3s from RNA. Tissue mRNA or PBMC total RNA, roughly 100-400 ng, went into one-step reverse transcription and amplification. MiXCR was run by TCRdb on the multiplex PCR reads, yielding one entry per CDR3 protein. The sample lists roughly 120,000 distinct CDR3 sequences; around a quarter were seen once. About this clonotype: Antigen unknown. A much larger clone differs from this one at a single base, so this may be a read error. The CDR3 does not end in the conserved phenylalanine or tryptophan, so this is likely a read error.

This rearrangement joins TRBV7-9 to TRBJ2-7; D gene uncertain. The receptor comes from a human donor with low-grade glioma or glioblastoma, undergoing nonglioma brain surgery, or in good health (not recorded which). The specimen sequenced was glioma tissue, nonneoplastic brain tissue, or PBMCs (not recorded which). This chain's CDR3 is CASSQTLYEQYL. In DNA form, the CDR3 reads TGTGCCAGCAGCCAAACCCTCTACGAGCAGTACCTC.